Shown below are 15 T cell receptor beta chains from a single sample sequenced in a study of shared clonotypes between healthy human individuals. Libraries were prepared by immunoSEQ multiplex PCR; TCRdb keeps only in-frame clonotypes and omits some of them. The profile shows under 1,100,000 clones, about 70% of them singletons. The specimen sequenced was memory CD4+ T cells sorted from blood. Subset meaning: CD45RA-negative fraction. Every receptor here comes from a man younger than 35 in good health.

This chain uses TRBV10-1 with TRBJ2-1; D is undetermined. There are 12 residues in the CDR3. V was clipped by 2 bases and J by 6 bases, with 5 bases between them. Germline CDR1 reads WNHNN; CDR2 reads SYGVQD (reference sequence). The CDR3 DNA follows: TGCGCCAGCAGTGAGCGGTCCAATGAGCAGTTCTTC. Its translation is CASSERSNEQFF.

This clone is a singleton in its sample. The rearrangement links TRBV13 to TRBJ1-6; 8 nucleotides line up with TRBD1. In germline, CDR1 is PRHDT, CDR2 FYEKMQ (reference sequence). CDR3 length: 15 amino acids. The J segment lost 9 bases and the V segment lost 6 bases, leaving 10 bases of the junction unmatched. The CDR3 coding sequence is TGTGCCAGCAGATGGAACAGGGGGTCTAGTTCACCCCTCCACTTT. This encodes CASRWNRGSSSPLHF.

The CDR3: CASSGGIQETQYF. The CDR3 region has the DNA TGCGCCAGCAGCGGCGGGATTCAAGAGACCCAGTACTTC. The V gene is TRBV5-1, the J gene TRBJ2-5; D possibly corresponds to TRBD2 (6 bases). V lost 4 bases to trimming and J lost 2 bases, with 9 bases between them. This CDR3 has 13 residues. Germline V CDR1 and CDR2: SGHRS, YFSETQ.

V is TRBV13 and J is TRBJ2-2; D unclear. Trimming left V 3 bases short and J 4 bases short, with 12 bases between. Germline lookup yields CDR1 PRHDT and CDR2 FYEKMQ (reference sequence). The CDR3 extends over 15 amino acids. CDR3 residues: CASSFSGKGTGELFF. The DNA of the CDR3 is TGTGCCAGCAGCTTTTCTGGGAAAGGCACCGGGGAGCTGTTTTTT. Combining the CDR3 with reference TRBV13 and TRBJ2-2 gives the whole variable domain AAGVIQSPRHLIKEKRETATLKCYPIPRHDTVYWYQQGPGQDPQFLISFYEKMQSDKGSIPDRFSAQQFSDYHSELNMSSLELGDSALYFCASSFSGKGTGELFFGEGSRLTVL.

This clone has a handful of counts. This chain connects TRBV2 to TRBJ1-5, with D tentatively TRBD1 (5 bases). V lost 2 bases and J 5 bases, leaving 13 bases between the germline ends. CDR3 size: 15 residues. Germline CDR1 is SNHLY and CDR2 is FYNNEI. DNA for the CDR3: TGTGCCAGCAGTGAATTGGTAAGGGGCGATCAGCCCCAGCATTTT. This codes for CASSELVRGDQPQHF.

The chain is built from TRBV2 and TRBJ1-4; maybe TRBD1 (6 bases). V lost 6 bases to trimming and J lost 4 bases, with 12 bases between them. Germline CDR1 SNHLY, CDR2 FYNNEI. The CDR3 consists of 14 residues. In DNA, the CDR3 is TGTGCCAGCAGGGAGACAGGCGTTAATGAAAAACTGTTTTTT. This gives the protein CASRETGVNEKLFF.

This clone was counted at least ten times. The chain links TRBV19 to TRBJ1-2; D is uncertain. The CDR3 spans 15 residues. Trimming took 5 bases from V and 5 from J, leaving 18 bases between them. Germline V gene sequence: CDR1 LNHDA, CDR2 SQIVND (reference sequence). The CDR3 spells CASSFSSPASYGYTF. For the CDR3, the DNA is TGTGCCAGTAGTTTCTCTTCACCAGCCTCTTATGGCTACACCTTC. The variable domain in full, completed from reference TRBV19 and TRBJ1-2, reads DGGITQSPKYLFRKEGQNVTLSCEQNLNHDAMYWYRQDPGQGLRLIYYSQIVNDFQKGDIAEGYSVSREKKESFPLTVTSAQKNPTAFYLCASSFSSPASYGYTFGSGTRLTVV.

As to this clone: The identical CDR3 is also encoded by other nucleotide sequences in the sample. J is TRBJ2-5 and V is TRBV19, with no clear D. Trimming removed 5 bases from V and 4 bases from J, with 11 bases in between. Germline V gene data show CDR1 as LNHDA and CDR2 as SQIVND (reference sequence). The CDR3 totals 13 residues. This CDR3 reads CASSLTGGETQYF. As DNA, the CDR3 is TGTGCCAGTAGTCTGACGGGTGGAGAGACCCAGTACTTC.

The chain links TRBV5-1 to TRBJ1-6, with D perhaps TRBD1 (6 bases). The CDR3 spans 15 residues. The V and J ends lost 1 base and 5 bases respectively, with 10 bases between them. Germline CDR1 reads SGHRS; CDR2 reads YFSETQ. CDR3 DNA sequence: TGCGCCAGCAGCTTGAGGGGGTACGATAATTCACCCCTCCACTTT. Protein: CASSLRGYDNSPLHF.

This clone was seen once. The same CDR3 arises from other DNA sequences in this sample as well. The chain combines TRBV27 with TRBJ1-5; 9 nucleotides match TRBD1. CDR1 is MNHEY and CDR2 is SMNVEV in the germline V gene (reference sequence). This CDR3 contains 15 residues. The V segment lost 3 bases and the J segment 4 bases; nucleotides outside the gene matches: 4. The CDR3 bases are TGTGCCAGCAGTTTTCAAGGGACAGGGAATCAGCCCCAGCATTTT. Protein product: CASSFQGTGNQPQHF.

Comments on this clone: Other nucleotide sequences in the sample specify the same CDR3. The chain couples TRBV11-2 to TRBJ2-2; D ambiguous. Per germline, CDR1 SGHAT and CDR2 FQNNGV. The CDR3 runs 13 residues. Trimming took 4 bases from V and 5 from J, leaving 8 bases between them. The CDR3 sequence is CASSSQGTGELFF. CDR3 in DNA: TGTGCCAGCAGCTCCCAAGGGACCGGGGAGCTGTTTTTT.

This clone was seen only a few times. This chain uses TRBV4-3 with TRBJ2-7, with D possibly matching TRBD2 (6 bases). This CDR3 region has 15 residues. CDR1 and CDR2 from the germline V gene are LGHNA and YSLEER. The V end was cut by 5 bases, the J end by 2 bases, with 16 bases between. For the CDR3, the DNA is TGCGCCAGCAGCGGGGGGACTGGAAACGCCTACGAGCAGTACTTC. Protein sequence: CASSGGTGNAYEQYF.

This clone was picked up many times. This chain links TRBV6-1 with TRBJ1-4; D uncertain. The germline V and J ends were trimmed by 8 bases and 3 bases, with 7 bases remaining between them. The CDR3 has 12 amino acids. CDR1 MNHNS and CDR2 SASEGT come from the germline V gene. The CDR3 nucleotides read TGTGCCAGCCTCTCCCCTAATGAAAAACTGTTTTTT. This sequence encodes CASLSPNEKLFF.

This clone was seen a single time. The gene calls are TRBV28 and TRBJ1-2; D is uncertain. The length of the CDR3 is 15 residues. Germline values: CDR1 MDHEN, CDR2 SYDVKM. The V end lost 2 bases, the J end lost 4 bases, and 14 bases lay between the germline ends. The CDR3 reads CASSLSISAVYGYTF. The DNA of the CDR3 is TGTGCCAGCAGTTTAAGTATCTCGGCAGTCTATGGCTACACCTTC.

The rearrangement links TRBV23-1 to TRBJ1-2, with TRBD1 as a possible D gene (6 bases). TRBV23-1 is flagged as an ORF with uncertain function. Trimming removed 8 bases at V and 2 bases at J, with 21 bases between. The length of the CDR3 is 16 residues. DNA for the CDR3: TGCGCCAGCGCTCACCGAGTAGGGGGGACCAACTATGGCTACACCTTC. Translation gives CASAHRVGGTNYGYTF.